This T cell receptor beta chain was obtained from a study of early T cells in non-severe SARS-CoV-2 infection (dated by TCRdb to about 2021). At the level of the whole study: Because TCR sequencing was done on bulk RNA from unsorted whole blood, the alpha and beta chains could not be paired. What the study reported, not specific to this receptor: VDJdb matching was skewed toward anti-spike CD8 responses and likely underestimated virus-specific expansions by missing private and CD4 specificities.

A case-control design nested within a healthcare worker cohort in London, UK, was used, with weekly nasopharyngeal swab PCR tests and blood sampling performed. Healthcare workers were enrolled in the week of the UK lockdown, from 23 to 31 March 2020, and were followed every week for up to roughly 15 weeks. About this clonotype itself: Which antigen it targets is not known. No quality values exist for individual bases; no much larger clone is one base distant.

From its cysteine to its phenylalanine, the CDR3 spans 15 amino acids. The kept DNA is CDR3 alone, 45 bases in frame from the first base. Reading the germline V gene (reference sequence) gives CDR1 DFQATT and CDR2 SNEGSKA. V is trimmed back by 4 bases and J by 5 bases, and the junction contains 6 bases that no gene match accounts for. The library came from 5' RACE. Sequencing relied on a NextSeq 500. Unique molecular identifiers were attached to individual cDNA molecules in the TCR library protocol so that sequencing error and PCR bias could be corrected. TCR alpha and beta chains were both sequenced, and the abundances of alpha and beta sequences in each sample were closely correlated with each other. Processing in the source paper ran as follows. V gene, J gene and CDR3 annotation of TCR sequences was performed with Decombinator V4. Expanded TCRs were defined as changing significantly between any two time points under a Poisson model with p below 0.0001. TCR abundances were normalised to the total number of TCRs sequenced per sample and expressed as counts per million. MAIT TCRs were defined by TRAV1-2 paired with TRAJ12, TRAJ20 or TRAJ33, and iNKT TCRs by TRAV10 paired with TRAJ18. VDJdb, accessed 1 November 2021, was searched for CMV, EBV and SARS-CoV-2 annotated TCRs, with TCRs annotated for multiple antigens excluded. In-frame beta chains were kept once TCRdb had trimmed the public reads at Q25 with fastp and called clones with MiXCR. CDR3 protein sequences are deduplicated, and each keeps its most common genes and DNA. These V and J calls rely on TCRdb rather than the paper's analysis. The sample records roughly 57,000 distinct CDR3 sequences, around 13% of which are singletons. The ten largest clones represent 1.1% to 1.5% of the sample.

The sequence derives from an adult who was a healthcare worker with PCR-confirmed SARS-CoV-2 infection or an uninfected control (not recorded which). The sample comprised whole blood. The rearranged segments are TRBV20-1 and TRBJ2-1, and 12 junctional nucleotides match TRBD2. The nucleotide sequence reads as follows: TGCAGTGCTACCGGGACTAGCGGGTTCCACAATGAGCAGTTCTTC. Its coded protein is CSATGTSGFHNEQFF.